The 32 T cell receptor beta chains below come from one sample, sequenced in a study of blood T cell repertoires in COVID-19. Repertoires were generated with immunoSEQ multiplex PCR, while TCRdb's copy carries only in-frame clones and drops some. Of some 96,000 clones listed, 70% to 90% were seen once; the top ten hold around 10%. Sequencing was performed on peripheral blood. The receptors derive from a human donor in a cohort sampled during active COVID-19.

V is TRBV6-5 and J is TRBJ2-1; tentative D call: TRBD2 (5 bases). The CDR3 is made up of 15 amino acids. Germline V gene lookup returns CDR1 MNHEY and CDR2 SVGAGI. V was cut by 6 bases and J by 0 bases, with 12 bases left in between. The CDR3 loop reads CASSLEGSSYNEQFF. The CDR3, as DNA: TGTGCCAGCAGCCTCGAAGGGAGCTCCTACAATGAGCAGTTCTTC.

This clone was seen a single time. This rearrangement joins TRBV30 to TRBJ2-7; D perhaps matches TRBD2 (6 bases). There are 14 residues in the CDR3. With 0 bases removed from V and 0 bases from J, the gap between germline ends came to 9 bases. CDR1 is GTSNPN and CDR2 is SVGIG in the germline V gene (reference sequence). CDR3 nucleotides: TGTGCCTGGAGTGTTGGCGGGGTCTCCTACGAGCAGTACTTC. Translated: CAWSVGGVSYEQYF. Variable domain in full (rest from reference TRBV30 and TRBJ2-7): SQTIHQWPATLVQPVGSPLSLECTVEGTSNPNLYWYRQAAGRGLQLLFYSVGIGQISSEVPQNLSASRPQDRQFILSSKKLLLSDSGFYLCAWSVGGVSYEQYFGPGTRLTVT.

This sequence joins TRBV2 and TRBJ2-1, with 7 bases identical to TRBD1. After removal of 6 bases from V and 5 bases from J, the junction contained 10 bases not matched to a gene. Germline V gene lookup returns CDR1 SNHLY and CDR2 FYNNEI. CDR3 length equals 15 residues. In DNA form, the CDR3 reads TGTGCCAGCAGACCCGGGACAGTGCTTAACAATGAGCAGTTCTTC. Protein product: CASRPGTVLNNEQFF.

The genes are TRBV5-1 and TRBJ2-6, with 12 bases that match TRBD1. This CDR3 has 20 amino acids. Germline V lookup: CDR1 SGHRS, CDR2 YFSETQ. V gave up 4 bases and J gave up 1 base; unmatched junction bases: 12. CDR3 loop: CASSPGTGGAVPSGANVLTF. The CDR3 DNA follows: TGCGCCAGCAGCCCGGGGACAGGGGGCGCGGTTCCTTCTGGGGCCAACGTCCTGACTTTC.

The CDR3 sequence is CASSPQSAGTRTTNEKLFF. The CDR3 nucleotides are TGTGCCAGCTCACCTCAATCGGCCGGGACACGTACAACTAATGAAAAACTGTTTTTT. This sequence joins TRBV18 and TRBJ1-4; D is possibly TRBD1 (6 bases). The CDR3 covers 19 residues. Germline V gives CDR1 KGHSH, CDR2 LQKENI. Between the trimmed V and J ends, which lost 3 bases and 0 bases, there was a span of 20 bases.

This clone was counted only a few times. The genes are TRBV7-8 and TRBJ1-6, with 7 bases matching TRBD1. The CDR3 covers 14 residues. CDR1 and CDR2 (germline): SGHVS, FQNEAQ. J lost 9 bases, V lost 5 bases, and 7 bases had no gene match. The CDR3 protein is CASSPDRLGSPLHF. CDR3 DNA: TGTGCCAGCAGCCCGGACAGGTTGGGTTCACCCCTCCACTTT.

This chain links TRBV4-2 with TRBJ1-2; D is unclear. The CDR3 is 16 residues long. Trimming pared 0 bases from V and 4 bases from J, leaving 15 bases between. In germline, CDR1 is LGHNA, CDR2 YNFKEQ. The CDR3 loop reads CASSQDRNGVLYGYTF. DNA of the CDR3: TGTGCCAGCAGCCAAGATCGTAATGGAGTCCTCTATGGCTACACCTTC.

This clone was recorded once. This rearrangement joins TRBV4-1 to TRBJ1-2; 8 bases align to TRBD1. J gave up 7 bases and V 4 bases, and 14 bases lay outside the gene matches. CDR1 MGHRA and CDR2 YSYEKL come from the germline V gene. This CDR3 has 16 amino acids. The CDR3 coding sequence is TGCGCCAGCAGCCGCCAAACAGGGGGATCGGCGTTTGGCTACACCTTC. It specifies CASSRQTGGSAFGYTF.

This chain connects TRBV9 to TRBJ1-2; weak D call: TRBD1 (5 bases). This CDR3 has 15 amino acids. Trimming removed 4 bases from V and 2 bases from J, with 15 bases in between. Per the germline V gene, CDR1 is SGDLS and CDR2 is YYNGEE. CDR3 sequence (DNA): TGTGCCAGCAGCATAGCGCTGGGGCTGAACTATGGCTACACCTTC. This codes for CASSIALGLNYGYTF.

This chain uses TRBV3-1 (or the pseudogene TRBV3-2) with TRBJ1-3; D perhaps matches TRBD1 (5 bases). This CDR3 region has 16 residues. V was trimmed by 0 bases and J by 2 bases, leaving 11 bases between them. Germline V CDR1 and CDR2: LGHDT, YNNKEL (reference sequence). In DNA form, the CDR3 reads TGTGCCAGCAGCCAAGAAGGCAGGGTACCTGGAAACACCATATATTTT. Amino acid sequence: CASSQEGRVPGNTIYF.

The V call is TRBV30, the J call TRBJ2-7; possible D gene TRBD2, 5 bases. Trimming removed 0 bases from V and 0 bases from J, with 9 bases in between. Germline assignment: CDR1 GTSNPN and CDR2 SVGIG (reference sequence). The CDR3 is 14 residues long. The CDR3 here is CAWSVSRDSYEQYF. The CDR3 region has the DNA TGTGCCTGGAGTGTTTCCCGGGACTCCTACGAGCAGTACTTC.

V is TRBV9 and J is TRBJ2-3; TRBD1 agrees at 11 bases. The CDR3 covers 14 residues. After removal of 4 bases from V and 7 bases from J, the junction contained 5 bases not matched to a gene. Germline V gene data show CDR1 as SGDLS and CDR2 as YYNGEE. The CDR3 region is CASSPGQGGNTQYF. CDR3 sequence (DNA): TGTGCCAGCAGCCCGGGACAGGGGGGAAATACGCAGTATTTT.

The chain combines TRBV28 with TRBJ2-5; the D gene is possibly TRBD2 (5 bases). The CDR3 extends over 14 amino acids. V was shortened by 2 bases and J by 4 bases, with 11 bases between the two germline ends. Germline V gene data show CDR1 as MDHEN and CDR2 as SYDVKM. In DNA form, the CDR3 reads TGTGCCAGCAGTTTACGACGACTAACAGAGACCCAGTACTTC. Its translation: CASSLRRLTETQYF.

The chain recombines TRBV19 with TRBJ1-2; D may be TRBD1 (6 bases). V lost 5 bases, J lost 4 bases, and 8 bases lay in between. Per germline, CDR1 LNHDA and CDR2 SQIVND (reference sequence). The CDR3 is 12 amino acids. The CDR3 spells CASSQGTYGYTF. Here the CDR3 DNA reads TGTGCCAGTAGTCAGGGGACCTATGGCTACACCTTC.

The rearrangement links TRBV19 to TRBJ2-3, with 12 bases that match TRBD2. The CDR3 is made up of 14 amino acids. Germline lookup yields CDR1 LNHDA and CDR2 SQIVND (reference sequence). J gave up 5 bases and V 3 bases, and 0 bases lay outside the gene matches. The CDR3 sequence: CASSMTSGRDTQYF. The CDR3 bases are TGTGCCAGTAGTATGACTAGCGGGAGAGATACGCAGTATTTT.

This rearrangement joins TRBV5-1 to TRBJ2-1; TRBD1 might be the D (6 bases). The V end was cut by 0 bases, the J end by 4 bases, with 11 bases between. The CDR3 is 15 residues long. The germline V gene has CDR1 SGHRS and CDR2 YFSETQ. The CDR3 DNA reads as TGCGCCAGCAGCTTGGGAGGCACAGGGTACAATGAGCAGTTCTTC. Its translation is CASSLGGTGYNEQFF.

The chain uses TRBV30 and TRBJ1-2; no definite D call. The V and J ends lost 4 bases and 8 bases respectively, with 14 bases between them. CDR3 length equals 12 residues. CDR1 GTSNPN and CDR2 SVGIG come from the germline V gene (reference sequence). The CDR3 DNA sequence: TGTGCCTGGACCGGGTTAACGGGAGGCTACACCTTC. This sequence encodes CAWTGLTGGYTF.

CDR3 in DNA: TGTGCCTCGAAGGACAGGCACAATGAAAAACTGTTTTTT. This sequence encodes CASKDRHNEKLFF. The rearrangement uses TRBV7-2 and TRBJ1-4; TRBD1 matches 7 bases. V gave up 11 bases and J gave up 5 bases; unmatched junction bases: 8. Germline V gene lookup returns CDR1 SGHTA and CDR2 FQGNSA. The CDR3 consists of 13 residues.

The chain uses TRBV6-5 and TRBJ1-2, with D unresolved. Germline lookup yields CDR1 MNHEY and CDR2 SVGAGI. The CDR3 is made up of 13 amino acids. V lost 2 bases and J 2 bases, leaving 6 bases between the germline ends. CDR3 region: CASSYRENYGYTF. For the CDR3, the DNA is TGTGCCAGCAGTTACCGGGAGAACTATGGCTACACCTTC.

The CDR3 region has the DNA TGTGCCAGCAGTGGAAGACGACATTCAACTAATGAAAAACTGTTTTTT. It is translated as CASSGRRHSTNEKLFF. The genes are TRBV6-1 and TRBJ1-4; no reliable D call. Looked up from germline, CDR1 is MNHNS and CDR2 is SASEGT. The length of the CDR3 is 16 residues. Trimming took off 4 bases at V and 0 bases at J, with 12 bases between the two ends.

The J gene is TRBJ2-5, the V gene TRBV11-2, with D maybe TRBD1 (5 bases). CDR3 length: 15 residues. Per germline, CDR1 SGHAT and CDR2 FQNNGV. The V gene lost 5 bases and the J gene lost 4 bases, with 17 bases spanning the gap. CDR3 nucleotide sequence: TGTGCCAGCAGCCCTACCCAGGGTGGTGGAGAGACCCAGTACTTC. Translated: CASSPTQGGGETQYF. The variable domain in full, completed from reference TRBV11-2 and TRBJ2-5, reads EAGVAQSPRYKIIEKRQSVAFWCNPISGHATLYWYQQILGQGPKLLIQFQNNGVVDDSQLPKDRFSAERLKGVDSTLKIQPAKLEDSAVYLCASSPTQGGGETQYFGPGTRLLVL.

The chain couples TRBV15 to TRBJ1-6; D may be TRBD1 (5 bases). Germline lookup yields CDR1 LNHNV and CDR2 YYDKDF (reference sequence). The CDR3 loop spans 13 amino acids. V lost 4 bases to trimming and J lost 4 bases, with 5 bases between them. The CDR3 loop reads CATSTGYNSPLHF. CDR3 DNA: TGTGCCACCAGCACAGGGTATAATTCACCCCTCCACTTT.

This sequence joins TRBV6-5 and TRBJ2-7; no firm D call. The V and J ends lost 0 bases and 0 bases respectively, with 9 bases between them. The CDR3 covers 15 residues. Per germline, CDR1 MNHEY and CDR2 SVGAGI. CDR3 nucleotide sequence: TGTGCCAGCAGTTACTCGTACCCGGGCTCCTACGAGCAGTACTTC. This encodes CASSYSYPGSYEQYF.

The CDR3 loop is CASSFFLQETQYF. The CDR3 region has the DNA TGTGCCAGCAGTTTCTTCCTCCAAGAGACCCAGTACTTC. The chain employs TRBV28 and TRBJ2-5; D gene ambiguous. The CDR3 contains 13 residues. Germline values: CDR1 MDHEN, CDR2 SYDVKM. V was clipped by 3 bases and J by 1 base, with 6 bases between them.

The chain links TRBV28 to TRBJ2-1; the match to TRBD2 covers 10 bases. With 5 bases clipped from V and 0 bases from J, the junction kept 4 bases outside the gene matches. The CDR3 has 16 amino acids. The germline V gene has CDR1 MDHEN and CDR2 SYDVKM. The CDR3 bases are TGTGCCAGCAGTAAAATAGCGGGAGGCTCCTACAATGAGCAGTTCTTC. It translates to CASSKIAGGSYNEQFF.

This clone was found once. The chain couples TRBV3-1 (or the pseudogene TRBV3-2) to TRBJ2-3, with D unclear. CDR1 and CDR2 (germline): LGHDT, YNNKEL (reference sequence). V was cut by 3 bases and J by 2 bases, with 3 bases left in between. The CDR3 runs 12 residues. This CDR3 is CASSHHTDTQYF. CDR3 sequence (DNA): TGTGCCAGCAGCCACCACACAGATACGCAGTATTTT.

This clone was observed once. The CDR3 DNA reads as TGTGCCAGCAGCGTAGAACATAATTCACCCCTCCACTTT. It yields the protein CASSVEHNSPLHF. The J gene is TRBJ1-6, the V gene TRBV7-3; unclear D gene. This CDR3 contains 13 residues. The germline V gene has CDR1 SGHTA and CDR2 FQGTGA. V was cut by 5 bases and J by 5 bases, with 7 bases left in between.

V usage is TRBV5-1 and J usage is TRBJ1-6; D perhaps matches TRBD1 (5 bases). The CDR3 is made up of 16 amino acids. Germline V CDR1 and CDR2: SGHRS, YFSETQ. This chain's CDR3 is CPPSLGGGVDNSPLHF. CDR3 nucleotide sequence: TGCCCCCCCAGCTTGGGGGGGGGAGTAGACAACTCACCCCTCCACTTT.

The chain carries TRBV5-1 and TRBJ2-7, with TRBD1 matching 11 bases. V lost 0 bases to trimming and J lost 4 bases; unmatched junction nucleotides: 6. The CDR3 is 16 amino acids. Looked up from germline, CDR1 is SGHRS and CDR2 is YFSETQ. The CDR3 nucleotides read TGCGCCAGCAGCTTGGAGATCCGGGACAGGGGGTACGAGCAGTACTTC. Translating it yields CASSLEIRDRGYEQYF.

The chain links TRBV28 to TRBJ1-1; D unclear. CDR3 length: 13 amino acids. Germline V gene data show CDR1 as MDHEN and CDR2 as SYDVKM. V lost 6 bases, J lost 4 bases, and 12 bases lay in between. This CDR3 is CASSLPAGTEAFF. The CDR3 DNA follows: TGTGCCAGCAGCCTTCCGGCGGGCACTGAAGCTTTCTTT.

This clone occurred once. V gene TRBV13 combines with J gene TRBJ1-1, with D possibly TRBD1 on 5 matching bases. The V end was cut by 5 bases, the J end by 0 bases, with 16 bases between. The CDR3 is 16 amino acids. In germline, CDR1 is PRHDT, CDR2 FYEKMQ (reference sequence). CDR3 in DNA: TGTGCCAGCAGCCACCGCTCCAAGGACATGAACACTGAAGCTTTCTTT. The encoded protein is CASSHRSKDMNTEAFF.

This sequence joins TRBV19 and TRBJ2-7; 7 nucleotides match TRBD1. CDR3 length equals 17 residues. V lost 3 bases and J lost 4; bases outside the gene matches: 15. Germline V gene data show CDR1 as LNHDA and CDR2 as SQIVND (reference sequence). This CDR3 reads CASSIWVSDRVSYEQYF. As DNA, the CDR3 is TGTGCCAGTAGTATCTGGGTCTCCGACAGGGTGTCTTACGAGCAGTACTTC. Filled out from reference TRBV19 and TRBJ2-7, the complete variable domain reads DGGITQSPKYLFRKEGQNVTLSCEQNLNHDAMYWYRQDPGQGLRLIYYSQIVNDFQKGDIAEGYSVSREKKESFPLTVTSAQKNPTAFYLCASSIWVSDRVSYEQYFGPGTRLTVT.